This T cell receptor (beta chain) was documented in a study of monozygotic twins with inflammatory bowel disease. Phlebotomy per donor yielded a single 2.5 ml blood sample. Starting material for each TCR library was roughly 3,300 ng of total RNA. TCRdb reprocessed the 5' RACE reads; each CDR3 protein has one entry and no DNA is given. The sample is made up of nearly 450,000 distinct CDR3 sequences, and the top ten hold 2.4% of it. Study-level results: A reduction in TCRbeta diversity (inverse Simpson) was seen in IBD patients relative to healthy co-twins. Patient repertoires may have gained variability from differing immunosuppressive treatments.

CDR1 and CDR2 from the germline V gene are SEHNR and FQNEAQ (reference sequence). The CDR3 length is 12 residues. With respect to this clonotype: The antigen is not known.

This TCR came from a human donor with ulcerative colitis or Crohn's disease, or a healthy co-twin of an affected twin (not recorded which). This chain uses TRBV7-9 with TRBJ2-5. The sample taken for sequencing was blood. The CDR3 sequence: CASSFSDGTQYF. Full variable domain (outside the CDR3, taken from reference TRBV7-9 and TRBJ2-5): DTGVSQNPRHKITKRGQNVTFRCDPISEHNRLYWYRQTLGQGPEFLTYFQNEAQLEKSRLLSDRFSAERPKGSFSTLEIQRTEQGDSAMYLCASSFSDGTQYFGPGTRLLVL.